Following are 32 T cell receptor beta chains from one sample sequenced in a study of CXCR3-negative and CXCR3-positive naive CD8 T cells. General study results and limits: The study found more hydrophobic TRB CDR3s in CXCR3-positive naive cells than in CXCR3-negative naive cells.

Their recognized antigens are unknown. The method, 5' RACE with UMI labels, was used to prepare the TRB cDNA libraries. TCRdb re-called the 5' RACE reads and gives one entry per CDR3 protein, without DNA. Found here are tens of thousands of distinct CDR3 sequences; the top ten clones hold 0.55% to 0.8%. Sequences were obtained from naive CXCR3+ CD8+ T cells from blood. Documented subset: CD45RO-CCR7+CD27+CD95- naive CD8+ T cells expressing CXCR3 (TNR3+). The receptor set was obtained from a human donor in good health. Some clones in this sample may be carry-over from other donors' samples.

The rearrangement uses TRBV29-1 and TRBJ2-2. Germline V gene lookup returns CDR1 SQVTM and CDR2 ANQGSEA. The length of the CDR3 is 15 residues. CDR3 residues: CSVDFRGANTGELFF.

This chain links TRBV5-5 with TRBJ2-1; the TRBD1 assignment by TCRdb is unverifiable without DNA. CDR3 length: 16 residues. The germline CDR1 and CDR2 sequences are SGHKS and YYEKEE (reference sequence). The CDR3 reads CASSKDGTPSYNEQFF.

J is TRBJ2-1 and V is TRBV27; the D call from TCRdb, TRBD1, cannot be confirmed without DNA. The CDR3 sequence is 13 residues long. CDR1 is MNHEY, CDR2 SMNVEV, per germline (reference sequence). The CDR3 sequence is CASSSRVGNEQFF.

The chain recombines TRBV6-4 with TRBJ1-2. The CDR3 covers 11 residues. Germline V CDR1 and CDR2: MRHNA, SNTAGT. CDR3 residues: CASREWYGYTF.

The chain joins TRBV14 to TRBJ2-3; TCRdb names TRBD1, which stays unverified in the absence of DNA. Germline V gives CDR1 SGHDN, CDR2 FVKESK. The CDR3 is made up of 18 amino acids. CDR3 in amino acids: CASSQDRGPSQGPDTQYF.

The chain's CDR3 is CASSTYRDSRVYEQYF. The J gene is TRBJ2-7, the V gene TRBV28; TCRdb picks TRBD1, but there is no DNA to check that call. This CDR3 spans 16 amino acids. CDR1 is MDHEN and CDR2 is SYDVKM in the germline V gene.

This rearrangement joins TRBV29-1 to TRBJ2-5; TCRdb's D gene call, TRBD2, goes unchecked for lack of DNA. Germline assignment: CDR1 SQVTM and CDR2 ANQGSEA. The CDR3 loop spans 15 amino acids. The CDR3 region is CSVEEGGTFQETQYF.

The chain has TRBV28 and TRBJ1-4. The CDR3 has 16 amino acids. The germline V gene has CDR1 MDHEN and CDR2 SYDVKM. The chain's CDR3 is CASISLEEGWSEKLFF.

The V gene is TRBV20-1, the J gene TRBJ2-7; TCRdb calls TRBD1, which cannot be checked without DNA. The CDR3 runs to 15 residues. Germline V gene lookup returns CDR1 DFQATT and CDR2 SNEGSKA (reference sequence). This chain's CDR3 is CSASSPAGALYEQYF.

The chain recombines TRBV2 with TRBJ2-7. CDR1 SNHLY and CDR2 FYNNEI come from the germline V gene. The CDR3 covers 11 residues. The CDR3 loop is CATRRGYEQYF. Variable domain in full (rest from reference TRBV2 and TRBJ2-7): EPEVTQTPSHQVTQMGQEVILRCVPISNHLYFYWYRQILGQKVEFLVSFYNNEISEKSEIFDDQFSVERPDGSNFTLKIRSTKLEDSAMYFCATRRGYEQYFGPGTRLTVT.

The gene calls are TRBV2 and TRBJ1-5; TCRdb calls TRBD1, which cannot be checked without DNA. Germline values: CDR1 SNHLY, CDR2 FYNNEI. There are 11 residues in the CDR3. The CDR3 is CASTTGWGLDF.

The V gene is TRBV7-9, the J gene TRBJ2-2; TCRdb outputs TRBD1, but without DNA this stays unchecked. The CDR3 length is 16 residues. Germline lookup yields CDR1 SEHNR and CDR2 FQNEAQ (reference sequence). CDR3 loop: CASSSPGRKNTGELFF.

The chain combines TRBV7-6 with TRBJ2-7; TCRdb designates TRBD1, a call that cannot be tested without DNA. Germline CDR1 is SGHVS and CDR2 is FNYEAQ. The CDR3 is made up of 16 amino acids. This CDR3 reads CASSSDRGPPPYERYF.

V and J are TRBV28 and TRBJ2-1; checking the TCRdb D call of TRBD1 is not possible without DNA. The germline CDR1 and CDR2 sequences are MDHEN and SYDVKM. The CDR3 covers 15 residues. The CDR3 region is CASSPPRTLYNEQFF.

This chain uses TRBV10-3 with TRBJ1-4. CDR1 is ENHRY, CDR2 SYGVKD, per germline. The CDR3 totals 16 residues. The CDR3 is CAISKADRIRNEKLFF.

The chain uses TRBV5-1 and TRBJ2-5; the TRBD1 assignment by TCRdb is unverifiable without DNA. The germline CDR1 and CDR2 sequences are SGHRS and YFSETQ. The CDR3 loop spans 14 amino acids. The CDR3 spells CASSLVDSQETQYF.

This rearrangement joins TRBV7-6 to TRBJ2-3; the D call from TCRdb, TRBD1, cannot be confirmed without DNA. Looked up from germline, CDR1 is SGHVS and CDR2 is FNYEAQ. This CDR3 has 14 residues. The CDR3 region is CASSLAGAADTQYF.

The chain employs TRBV28 and TRBJ2-1; TCRdb reports TRBD1, a call that lacks DNA to check it against. The CDR3 runs 18 residues. From germline, CDR1 is MDHEN and CDR2 SYDVKM. The CDR3 loop is CASSPGTVPVLGHNEQFF.

The genes are TRBV12-3 or TRBV12-4 and TRBJ2-6. The CDR3 covers 15 residues. The CDR3 sequence: CASSFRGSGANVLTF.

V gene TRBV28 combines with J gene TRBJ2-2; as DNA is missing, the TRBD2 call by TCRdb cannot be tested. Germline CDR1 reads MDHEN; CDR2 reads SYDVKM. This CDR3 region has 13 residues. The CDR3 spells CASSSGLDGELFF.

The CDR3 sequence is CASSPLLVTYNEQFF. V gene TRBV28 combines with J gene TRBJ2-1. This CDR3 region has 15 residues. In germline, CDR1 is MDHEN, CDR2 SYDVKM.

V is TRBV7-6 and J is TRBJ2-3; TCRdb returns TRBD2, unconfirmable since there is no DNA. CDR3 length: 15 residues. Germline V gives CDR1 SGHVS, CDR2 FNYEAQ. CDR3 region: CASSFGETYTDTQYF.

The rearrangement joins TRBV12-3 or TRBV12-4 to TRBJ1-1; as DNA is missing, the TRBD1 call by TCRdb cannot be tested. The CDR3 spans 14 residues. The CDR3 is CASSTPTGDTEAFF.

V is TRBV5-1 and J is TRBJ2-7. The CDR3 length is 13 residues. The germline CDR1 and CDR2 sequences are SGHRS and YFSETQ. CDR3 sequence reads: CASSLQESYEQYF.

V gene TRBV7-9 combines with J gene TRBJ2-6; no DNA is available, so the TRBD1 call from TCRdb remains unchecked. The CDR3 is 15 residues long. Germline V gene sequence: CDR1 SEHNR, CDR2 FQNEAQ (reference sequence). Here the CDR3 reads CASSPGPSGANVLTF. The whole variable domain, remainder taken from reference TRBV7-9 and TRBJ2-6, is DTGVSQNPRHKITKRGQNVTFRCDPISEHNRLYWYRQTLGQGPEFLTYFQNEAQLEKSRLLSDRFSAERPKGSFSTLEIQRTEQGDSAMYLCASSPGPSGANVLTFGAGSRLTVL.

The chain combines TRBV28 with TRBJ2-5; TCRdb returns TRBD2, unconfirmable since there is no DNA. The CDR3 totals 14 residues. Germline V gene sequence: CDR1 MDHEN, CDR2 SYDVKM. The CDR3 loop reads CASSLLAGTETQYF.

The chain recombines TRBV12-3 or TRBV12-4 with TRBJ2-7. This CDR3 region has 12 residues. The CDR3 region is CASSPTANEQYF.

The chain employs TRBV7-9 and TRBJ2-1; TCRdb's D call, TRBD1, is unchecked because there is no DNA. The CDR3 consists of 16 residues. The germline V gene has CDR1 SEHNR and CDR2 FQNEAQ (reference sequence). The chain's CDR3 is CASSLMTSLLIDEQFF.

The chain links TRBV14 to TRBJ2-3; the D gene TCRdb calls, TRBD2, cannot be checked with no DNA. Germline values: CDR1 SGHDN, CDR2 FVKESK. The CDR3 is made up of 14 amino acids. The CDR3 is CASSRTHRADTQYF.

This chain joins TRBV5-6 and TRBJ2-3; with no DNA, the TCRdb D assignment of TRBD1 cannot be verified. The CDR3 has 16 amino acids. Germline CDR1 is SGHDT and CDR2 is YYEEEE. The CDR3 loop reads CASSLVDRVYGDTQYF.

The V gene is TRBV5-5, the J gene TRBJ2-7. The germline gives CDR1 SGHKS, CDR2 YYEKEE (reference sequence). The CDR3 is 14 amino acids. Here the CDR3 reads CASSFRSSSYEQYF.

This chain uses TRBV11-3 with TRBJ2-2; TCRdb's D gene call, TRBD2, goes unchecked for lack of DNA. There are 17 residues in the CDR3. Germline V gene data show CDR1 as SGHNT and CDR2 as YENEEA. This CDR3 is CASSPLAGASRTGELFF.